The clone carrying this T cell receptor beta chain has just a few counts. These data come from a study of T-cell memory formation after mild COVID-19. TCRdb used MiXCR to reprocess the 5' RACE reads, holding one entry per CDR3 protein. Here the sample spans 110,000 or so distinct CDR3 sequences, 22% being singletons. This TCR was recovered from a man younger than 35 who had mild COVID-19 (a few samples of this study predate the infection). Cell type and time point are not known. Sequenced input: PBMCs or a T cell subset sorted from them (not recorded which).

CDR3 protein: CASAKGARSYGYTF. CDR3 DNA sequence: TGCGCCAGCGCCAAGGGGGCGCGGTCCTATGGCTACACCTTC. The V and J genes are TRBV5-1 and TRBJ1-2, with 7 nucleotides matching TRBD1. This CDR3 has 14 residues. CDR1 is SGHRS, CDR2 YFSETQ, per germline. V gave up 7 bases and J gave up 4 bases; unmatched junction bases: 10.